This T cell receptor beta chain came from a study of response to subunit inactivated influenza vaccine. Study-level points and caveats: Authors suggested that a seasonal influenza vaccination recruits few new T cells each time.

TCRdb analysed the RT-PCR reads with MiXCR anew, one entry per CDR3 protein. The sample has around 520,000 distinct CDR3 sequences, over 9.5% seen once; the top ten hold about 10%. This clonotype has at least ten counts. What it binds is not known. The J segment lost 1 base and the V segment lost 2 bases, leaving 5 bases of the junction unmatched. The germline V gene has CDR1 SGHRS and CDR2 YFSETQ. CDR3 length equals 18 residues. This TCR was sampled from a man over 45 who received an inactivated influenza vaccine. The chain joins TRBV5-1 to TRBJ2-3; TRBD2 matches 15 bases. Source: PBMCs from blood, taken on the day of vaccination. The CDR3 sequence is CASSLGLAGGPGTDTQYF. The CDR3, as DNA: TGCGCCAGCAGCTTAGGACTAGCGGGAGGGCCCGGCACAGATACGCAGTATTTT. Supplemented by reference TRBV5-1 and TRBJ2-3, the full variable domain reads KAGVTQTPRYLIKTRGQQVTLSCSPISGHRSVSWYQQTPGQGLQFLFEYFSETQRNKGNFPGRFSGRQFSNSRSEMNVSTLELGDSALYLCASSLGLAGGPGTDTQYFGPGTRLTVL.